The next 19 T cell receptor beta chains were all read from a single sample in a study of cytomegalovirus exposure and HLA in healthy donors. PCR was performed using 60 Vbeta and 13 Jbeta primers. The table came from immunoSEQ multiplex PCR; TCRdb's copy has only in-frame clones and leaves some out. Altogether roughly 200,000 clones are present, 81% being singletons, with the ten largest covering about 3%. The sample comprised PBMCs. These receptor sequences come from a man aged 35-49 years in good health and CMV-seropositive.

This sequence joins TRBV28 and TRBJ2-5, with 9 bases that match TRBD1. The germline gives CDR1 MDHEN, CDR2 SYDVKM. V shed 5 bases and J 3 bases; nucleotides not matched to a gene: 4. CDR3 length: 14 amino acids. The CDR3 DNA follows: TGTGCCAGCAGTACCCGGACAGGGGAAGAGACCCAGTACTTC. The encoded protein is CASSTRTGEETQYF.

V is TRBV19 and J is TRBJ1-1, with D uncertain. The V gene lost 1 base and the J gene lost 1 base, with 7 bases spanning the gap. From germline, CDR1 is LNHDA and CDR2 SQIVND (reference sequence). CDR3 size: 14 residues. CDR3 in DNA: TGTGCCAGTAGTATAGTACATGCGAACACTGAAGCTTTCTTT. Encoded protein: CASSIVHANTEAFF.

The CDR3 is CASSPPGQGYEQYF. CDR3 nucleotides: TGTGCCAGCAGTCCCCCCGGACAGGGATACGAGCAGTACTTC. This chain links TRBV6-5 with TRBJ2-5; 8 bases fit TRBD1. The better agreement between TRBJ2-7 and the DNA end casts doubt on the J call. Looked up from germline, CDR1 is MNHEY and CDR2 is SVGAGI. The CDR3 totals 14 residues.

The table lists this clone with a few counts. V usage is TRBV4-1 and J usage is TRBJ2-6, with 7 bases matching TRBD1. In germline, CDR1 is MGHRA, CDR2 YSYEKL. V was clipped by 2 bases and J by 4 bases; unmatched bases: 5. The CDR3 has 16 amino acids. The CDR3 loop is CASSQNRGKGANVLTF. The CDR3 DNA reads TGCGCCAGCAGCCAAAACAGGGGAAAGGGGGCCAACGTCCTGACTTTC.

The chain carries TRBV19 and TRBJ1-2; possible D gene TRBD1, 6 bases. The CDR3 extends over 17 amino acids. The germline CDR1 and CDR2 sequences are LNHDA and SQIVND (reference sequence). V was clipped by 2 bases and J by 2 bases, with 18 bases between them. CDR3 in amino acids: CASSIPRTVTGNYGYTF. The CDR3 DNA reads TGTGCCAGTAGTATACCCAGGACAGTCACCGGGAACTATGGCTACACCTTC.

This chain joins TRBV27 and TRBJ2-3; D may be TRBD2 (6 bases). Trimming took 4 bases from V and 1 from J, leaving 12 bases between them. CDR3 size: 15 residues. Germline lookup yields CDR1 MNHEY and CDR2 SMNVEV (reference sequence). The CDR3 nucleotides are TGTGCCAGCAGTTGGCAAGGGGAGGGCACAGATACGCAGTATTTT. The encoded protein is CASSWQGEGTDTQYF.

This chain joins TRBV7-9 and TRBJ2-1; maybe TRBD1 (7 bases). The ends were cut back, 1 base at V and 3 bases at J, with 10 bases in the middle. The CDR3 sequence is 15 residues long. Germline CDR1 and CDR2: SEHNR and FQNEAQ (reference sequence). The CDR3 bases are TGTGCCAGCAGCTTAGGCAGGGGGGTCTACAATGAGCAGTTCTTC. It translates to CASSLGRGVYNEQFF.

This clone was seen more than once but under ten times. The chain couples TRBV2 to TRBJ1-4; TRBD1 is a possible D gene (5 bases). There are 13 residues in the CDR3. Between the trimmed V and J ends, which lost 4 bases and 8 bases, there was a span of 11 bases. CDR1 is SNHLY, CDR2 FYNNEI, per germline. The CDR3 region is CASSGQFWEKLFF. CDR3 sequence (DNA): TGTGCCAGCAGTGGACAGTTTTGGGAAAAACTGTTTTTT.

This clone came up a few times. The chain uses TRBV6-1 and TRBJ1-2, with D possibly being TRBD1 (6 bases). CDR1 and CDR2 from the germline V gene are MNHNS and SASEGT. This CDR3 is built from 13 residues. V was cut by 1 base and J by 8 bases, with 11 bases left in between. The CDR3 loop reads CASSEGQDLGYTF. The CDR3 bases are TGTGCCAGCAGTGAAGGACAGGATTTGGGCTACACCTTC.

The CDR3 spells CASRGIYEQYF. As DNA, the CDR3 is TGTGCCAGCCGGGGAATTTACGAGCAGTACTTC. The chain recombines TRBV28 with TRBJ2-7; TRBD2 might be the D (5 bases). Germline V lookup: CDR1 MDHEN, CDR2 SYDVKM. Deletions cut 8 bases from V and 4 bases from J, with 9 bases between. The CDR3 runs to 11 residues.

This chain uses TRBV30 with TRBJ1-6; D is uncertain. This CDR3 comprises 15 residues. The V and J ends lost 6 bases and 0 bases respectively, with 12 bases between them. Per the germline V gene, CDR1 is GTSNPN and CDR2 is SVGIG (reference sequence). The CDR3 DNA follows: TGTGCCTGCCACTCAGGCAGCTCCTATAATTCACCCCTCCACTTT. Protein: CACHSGSSYNSPLHF.

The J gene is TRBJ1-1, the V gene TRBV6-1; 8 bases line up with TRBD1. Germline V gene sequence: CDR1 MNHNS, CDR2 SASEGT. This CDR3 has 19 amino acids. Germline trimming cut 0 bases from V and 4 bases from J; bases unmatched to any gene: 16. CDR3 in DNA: TGTGCCAGCAGTGAAGCCCTAGGACAGGGCCTCCTGGTTAGCACTGAAGCTTTCTTT. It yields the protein CASSEALGQGLLVSTEAFF.

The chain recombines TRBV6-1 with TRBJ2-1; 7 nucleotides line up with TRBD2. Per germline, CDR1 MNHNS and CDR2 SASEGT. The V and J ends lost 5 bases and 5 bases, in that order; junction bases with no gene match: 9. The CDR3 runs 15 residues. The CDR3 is CASSPPAGRDNEQFF. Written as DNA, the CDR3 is TGTGCCAGCAGTCCCCCAGCGGGGAGGGACAATGAGCAGTTCTTC.

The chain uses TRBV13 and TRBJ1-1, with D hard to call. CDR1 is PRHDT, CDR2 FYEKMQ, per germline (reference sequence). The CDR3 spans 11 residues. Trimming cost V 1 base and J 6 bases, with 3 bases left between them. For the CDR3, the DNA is TGTGCCAGCAGCTTAGCTGCTGAAGCTTTCTTT. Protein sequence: CASSLAAEAFF.

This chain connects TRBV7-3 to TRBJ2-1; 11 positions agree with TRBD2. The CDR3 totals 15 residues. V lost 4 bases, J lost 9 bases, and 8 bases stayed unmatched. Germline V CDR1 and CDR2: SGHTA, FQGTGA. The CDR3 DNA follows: TGTGCCAGCAGCTCCTCCTCACTAGCGGGGGTTGAGCAGTTCTTC. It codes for CASSSSSLAGVEQFF.

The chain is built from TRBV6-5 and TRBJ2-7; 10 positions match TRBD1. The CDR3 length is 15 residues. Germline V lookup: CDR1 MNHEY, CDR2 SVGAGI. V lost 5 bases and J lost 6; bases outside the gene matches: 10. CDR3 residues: CASSGTGTGEAEQYF. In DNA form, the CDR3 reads TGTGCCAGCAGTGGCACCGGGACAGGGGAGGCCGAGCAGTACTTC.

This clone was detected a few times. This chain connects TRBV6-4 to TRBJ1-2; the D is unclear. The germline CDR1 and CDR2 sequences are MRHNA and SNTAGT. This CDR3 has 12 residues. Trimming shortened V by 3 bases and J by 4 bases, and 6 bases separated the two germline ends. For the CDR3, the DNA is TGTGCCAGCAGTGATGAGGGCTATGGCTACACCTTC. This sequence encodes CASSDEGYGYTF.

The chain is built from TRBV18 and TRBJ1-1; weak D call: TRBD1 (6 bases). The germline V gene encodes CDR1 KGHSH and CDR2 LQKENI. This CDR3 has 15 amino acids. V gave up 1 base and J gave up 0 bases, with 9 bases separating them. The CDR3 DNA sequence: TGTGCCAGCTCACCACAGGGGGGGATGAACACTGAAGCTTTCTTT. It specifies CASSPQGGMNTEAFF.

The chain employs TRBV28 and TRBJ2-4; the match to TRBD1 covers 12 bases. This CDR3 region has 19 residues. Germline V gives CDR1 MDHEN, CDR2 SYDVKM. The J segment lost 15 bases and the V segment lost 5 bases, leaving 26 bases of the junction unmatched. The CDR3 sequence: CASSPTGTGGFLSGRARYF. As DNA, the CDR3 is TGTGCCAGCAGTCCCACCGGGACAGGGGGCTTCTTGAGCGGGAGGGCGCGGTACTTC. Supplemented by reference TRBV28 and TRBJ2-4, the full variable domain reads DVKVTQSSRYLVKRTGEKVFLECVQDMDHENMFWYRQDPGLGLRLIYFSYDVKMKEKGDIPEGYSVSREKKERFSLILESASTNQTSMYLCASSPTGTGGFLSGRARYFGAGTRLSVL.